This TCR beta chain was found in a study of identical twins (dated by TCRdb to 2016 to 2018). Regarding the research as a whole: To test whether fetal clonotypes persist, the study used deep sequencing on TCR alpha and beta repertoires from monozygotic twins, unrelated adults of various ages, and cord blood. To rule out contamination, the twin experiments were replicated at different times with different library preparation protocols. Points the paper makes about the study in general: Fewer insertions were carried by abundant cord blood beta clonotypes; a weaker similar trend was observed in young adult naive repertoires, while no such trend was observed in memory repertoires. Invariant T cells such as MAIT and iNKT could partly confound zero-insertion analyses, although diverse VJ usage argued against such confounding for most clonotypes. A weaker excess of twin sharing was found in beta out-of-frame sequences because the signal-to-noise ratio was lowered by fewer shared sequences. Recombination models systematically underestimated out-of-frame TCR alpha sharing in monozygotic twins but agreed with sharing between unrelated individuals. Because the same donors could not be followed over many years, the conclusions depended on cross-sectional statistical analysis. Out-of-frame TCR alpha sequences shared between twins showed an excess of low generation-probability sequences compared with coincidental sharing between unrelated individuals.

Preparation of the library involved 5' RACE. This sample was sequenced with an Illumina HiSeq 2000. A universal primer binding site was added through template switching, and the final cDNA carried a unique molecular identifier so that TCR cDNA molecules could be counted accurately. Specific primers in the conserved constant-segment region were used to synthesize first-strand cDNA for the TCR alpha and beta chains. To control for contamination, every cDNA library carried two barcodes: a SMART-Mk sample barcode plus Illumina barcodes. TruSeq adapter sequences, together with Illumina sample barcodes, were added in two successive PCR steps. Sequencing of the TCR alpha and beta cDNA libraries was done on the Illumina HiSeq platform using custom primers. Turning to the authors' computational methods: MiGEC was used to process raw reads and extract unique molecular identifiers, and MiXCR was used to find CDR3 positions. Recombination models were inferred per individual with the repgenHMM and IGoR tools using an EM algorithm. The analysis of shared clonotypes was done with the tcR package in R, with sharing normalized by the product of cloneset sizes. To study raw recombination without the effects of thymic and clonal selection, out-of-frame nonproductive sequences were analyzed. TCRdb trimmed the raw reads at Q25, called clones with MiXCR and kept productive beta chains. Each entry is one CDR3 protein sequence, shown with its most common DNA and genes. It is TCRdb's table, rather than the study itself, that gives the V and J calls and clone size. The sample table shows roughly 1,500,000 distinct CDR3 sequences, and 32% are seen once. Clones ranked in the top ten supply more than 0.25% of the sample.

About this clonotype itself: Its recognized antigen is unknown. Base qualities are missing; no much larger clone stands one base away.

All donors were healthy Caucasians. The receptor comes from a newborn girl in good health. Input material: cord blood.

The CDR3 loop reads CSVEYRQVNTEAFF. Here is the DNA: TGCAGCGTTGAGTATCGGCAGGTTAACACTGAAGCTTTCTTT. The V gene is TRBV29-1 and the J gene is TRBJ1-1, with no confident D gene call. Between the V and J ends, shortened by 3 bases and 2 bases respectively, the junction contains 13 bases. Sequences SQVTM (CDR1) and ANQGSEA (CDR2) are obtained from the germline V gene. The CDR3, cysteine through phenylalanine, is 14 amino acids long. Only CDR3 DNA is held: 42 bases, read in frame from base 1. The entire variable domain, with the stretches around the CDR3 drawn from the reference TRBV29-1 and TRBJ1-1 proteins, is SAVISQKPSRDICQRGTSLTIQCQVDSQVTMMFWYRQQPGQSLTLIATANQGSEATYESGFVIDKFPISRPNLTFSTLTVSNMSPEDSSIYLCSVEYRQVNTEAFFGQGTRLTVV.